This T cell receptor beta chain stems from a study of blood T cell repertoires in COVID-19. Overall study context: COVID-19 samples from acute and convalescent phases originated in the United States, Italy and Spain. From T cells, B-cell-depleted T cells, or PBMCs came the material, which was cDNA or gDNA.

As processed by the authors: Scientists estimated how many nucleated cells there were by amplifying reference gene primers. Profiled with immunoSEQ multiplex PCR; TCRdb holds only in-frame clones, not every one. Clonal size and the V and J genes are those of that table, whereas D and trimming came from the DNA. The sample contains about 190,000 clones, 80% to 90% of which appear only once. The CDR3 has 14 amino acids. CDR1 and CDR2 (germline): MDHEN, SYDVKM. The V gene lost 4 bases and the J gene lost 12 bases, with 19 bases spanning the gap. The chain joins TRBV28 to TRBJ2-1, with D possibly matching TRBD2 (6 bases). The clonotype originates from a man under 40 with acute or convalescent COVID-19. Sequencing input: peripheral blood. In nucleotides, the CDR3 is TGTGCCAGCAGTTCTCCGGGGGAGCCCGTTGGGCAGTTCTTC. Translated, it gives CASSSPGEPVGQFF.